The clone carrying this T cell receptor beta chain occurred a few times. The record originates from a study of identifying expanded T cells in peripheral blood. The data were produced by immunoSEQ multiplex PCR, yet TCRdb's version contains in-frame clones alone and is incomplete. The data hold approximately 85,000 clones, with about 83% observed a single time. During the collection period, no donor immune events like infections were recorded. The CDR3 covers 17 residues. Germline-derived CDR1 and CDR2 are LNHNV and YYDKDF (reference sequence). The V gene lost 2 bases and the J gene lost 4 bases, with 15 bases spanning the gap.

This sequence joins TRBV15 and TRBJ2-6, with a possible D match to TRBD2 (5 bases). Material for sequencing was blood. The receptor's source is a person aged 18-69 years in good health. CDR3 in amino acids: CATSRLTNGEGANVLTF. DNA for the CDR3: TGTGCCACCAGCAGACTTACGAACGGGGAGGGGGCCAACGTCCTGACTTTC.